This T cell receptor (beta chain) was retrieved from a study of cytomegalovirus exposure and HLA in healthy donors. Study overall: Among approximately 400 genotyped donors, about 83% fell in the Caucasian-associated ancestry cluster. Findings and caveats of the study: The study flagged roughly 150 TCR beta chains as cytomegalovirus-associated.

This PCR relied on a set of 60 Vbeta primers and 13 Jbeta primers. Clones were read by immunoSEQ multiplex PCR, and TCRdb kept only the in-frame ones, dropping some. The sample has about 190,000 clones, just under 75% seen once. Turning to this clone: What it binds is unknown.

The germline V gene encodes CDR1 MNHNS and CDR2 SASEGT. This CDR3 has 13 amino acids. Trimming removed 1 base at V and 5 bases at J, with 8 bases between. This clonotype was obtained from a man aged 25 to 45 in good health and CMV-seropositive. The sample taken for sequencing was PBMCs. The gene calls are TRBV6-1 and TRBJ1-2; D may be TRBD1 (5 bases). CDR3 amino acids: CASSEDRWYGYTF. The CDR3 DNA sequence: TGTGCCAGCAGTGAAGACAGGTGGTATGGCTACACCTTC.